This record covers a single T cell receptor beta chain. The data were taken from a study of blood T cell repertoires in COVID-19. The wider study: COVID-19 samples collected from the United States, Italy and Spain covered acute and convalescent phases.

The CDR3 has 16 residues. Germline V gene sequence: CDR1 SGHVS, CDR2 FQNEAQ. V lost 1 base, J lost 3 bases, and 10 bases lay in between. Libraries were prepared by immunoSEQ multiplex PCR; TCRdb keeps only in-frame clonotypes and omits some of them. This sample yields about 230,000 clones, of which approximately 80% are seen a single time; 1.4% belongs to the top ten. Input material: peripheral blood. The chain employs TRBV7-8 and TRBJ1-6; D uncertain. The TCR was taken from a woman in her 40s who had recovered from COVID-19. The CDR3 DNA reads as TGTGCCAGCAGCTTAGGAGGCGGAAACTATAATTCACCCCTCCACTTT. It specifies CASSLGGGNYNSPLHF.